The present entry profiles one TCR beta chain with its context. V trimming: 4 bases; J trimming: 4 bases; junction bases outside the gene matches: 6. Germline V gives CDR1 GTSNPN, CDR2 SVGIG (reference sequence). CDR3 length: 13 amino acids. Assay used: immunoSEQ multiplex PCR; TCRdb lists only in-frame clones, some missing. The sample lists a few hundred thousand clones, about 83% occurring once. These data are taken from a study of blood T cell repertoires in COVID-19. The chain employs TRBV30 and TRBJ1-2; 7 bases align to TRBD1. This TCR was recovered from a woman between 35 and 50 years old who had recovered from COVID-19. The sequenced sample consisted of PBMCs or T cells enriched from blood (not recorded which). The CDR3: CAWTPDRLYGYTF. In DNA form, the CDR3 reads TGTGCCTGGACCCCGGACAGGCTCTATGGCTACACCTTC.